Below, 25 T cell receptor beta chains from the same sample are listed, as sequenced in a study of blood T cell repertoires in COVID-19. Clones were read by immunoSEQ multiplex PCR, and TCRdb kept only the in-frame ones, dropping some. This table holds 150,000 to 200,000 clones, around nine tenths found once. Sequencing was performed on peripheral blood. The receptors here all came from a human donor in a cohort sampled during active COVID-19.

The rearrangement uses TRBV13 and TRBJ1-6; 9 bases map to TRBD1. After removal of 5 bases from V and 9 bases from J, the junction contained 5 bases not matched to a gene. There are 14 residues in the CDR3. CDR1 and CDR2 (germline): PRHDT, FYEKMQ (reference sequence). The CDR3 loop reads CASSKQGALSPLHF. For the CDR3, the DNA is TGTGCCAGCAGCAAACAGGGGGCGCTTTCACCCCTCCACTTT.

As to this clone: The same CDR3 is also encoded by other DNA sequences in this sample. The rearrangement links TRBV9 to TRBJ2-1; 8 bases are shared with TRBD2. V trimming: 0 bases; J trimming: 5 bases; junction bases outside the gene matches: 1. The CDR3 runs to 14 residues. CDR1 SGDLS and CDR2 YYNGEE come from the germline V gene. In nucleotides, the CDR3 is TGTGCCAGCAGCGTAGACGGGAGGGACAATGAGCAGTTCTTC. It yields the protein CASSVDGRDNEQFF. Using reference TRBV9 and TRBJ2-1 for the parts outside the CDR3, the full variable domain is DSGVTQTPKHLITATGQRVTLRCSPRSGDLSVYWYQQSLDQGLQFLIQYYNGEERAKGNILERFSAQQFPDLHSELNLSSLELGDSALYFCASSVDGRDNEQFFGPGTRLTVL.

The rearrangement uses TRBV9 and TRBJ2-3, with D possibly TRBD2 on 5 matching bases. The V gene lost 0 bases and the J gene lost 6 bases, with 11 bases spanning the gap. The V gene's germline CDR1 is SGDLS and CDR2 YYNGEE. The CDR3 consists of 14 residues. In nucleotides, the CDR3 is TGTGCCAGCAGCGTAGGGGCGTGGGAGGATACGCAGTATTTT. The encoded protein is CASSVGAWEDTQYF.

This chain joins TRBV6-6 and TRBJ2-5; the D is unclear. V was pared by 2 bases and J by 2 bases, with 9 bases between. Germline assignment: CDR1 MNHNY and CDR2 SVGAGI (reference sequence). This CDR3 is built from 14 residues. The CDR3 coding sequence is TGTGCCAGCAGTTACGGGCCCGGACAAGAGACCCAGTACTTC. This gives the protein CASSYGPGQETQYF.

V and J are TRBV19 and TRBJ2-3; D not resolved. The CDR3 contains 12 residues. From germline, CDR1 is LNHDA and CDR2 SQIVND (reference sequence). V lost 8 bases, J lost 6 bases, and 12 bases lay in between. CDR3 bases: TGTGCCAGTCGGTCAACTGAGGATACGCAGTATTTT. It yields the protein CASRSTEDTQYF.

This chain's CDR3 is CASSYPRGEQFF. The DNA for the CDR3 is TGTGCCAGCAGTTACCCTAGGGGGGAGCAGTTCTTC. This chain connects TRBV27 to TRBJ2-1; D may be TRBD1 (6 bases). Trimming took off 4 bases at V and 10 bases at J, with 11 bases between the two ends. Germline V gene data show CDR1 as MNHEY and CDR2 as SMNVEV (reference sequence). The CDR3 covers 12 residues.

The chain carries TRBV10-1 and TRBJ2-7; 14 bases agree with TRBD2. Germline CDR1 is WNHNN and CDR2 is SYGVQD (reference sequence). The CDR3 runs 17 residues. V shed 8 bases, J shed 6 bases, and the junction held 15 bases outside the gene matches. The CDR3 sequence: CASPILKTSGREGEQYF. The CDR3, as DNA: TGCGCCAGCCCCATACTAAAGACTAGCGGGAGGGAAGGCGAGCAGTACTTC.

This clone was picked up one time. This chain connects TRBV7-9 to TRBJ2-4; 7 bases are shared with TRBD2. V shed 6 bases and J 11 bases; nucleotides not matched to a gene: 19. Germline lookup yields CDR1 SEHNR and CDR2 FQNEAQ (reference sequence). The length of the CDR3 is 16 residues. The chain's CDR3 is CASRPLAAPSSFLQYF. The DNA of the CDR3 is TGTGCCAGCAGACCTCTAGCGGCCCCTTCGAGTTTTCTTCAGTACTTC.

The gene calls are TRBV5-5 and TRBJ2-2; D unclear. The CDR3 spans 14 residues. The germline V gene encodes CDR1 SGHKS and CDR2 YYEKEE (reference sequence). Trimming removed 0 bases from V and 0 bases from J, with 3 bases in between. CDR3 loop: CASSLVANTGELFF. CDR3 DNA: TGTGCCAGCAGCTTGGTAGCGAACACCGGGGAGCTGTTTTTT.

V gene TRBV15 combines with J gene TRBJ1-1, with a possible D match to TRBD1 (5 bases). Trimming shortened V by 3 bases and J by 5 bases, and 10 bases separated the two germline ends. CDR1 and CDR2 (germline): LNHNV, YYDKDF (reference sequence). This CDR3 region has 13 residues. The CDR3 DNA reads TGTGCCACCAGCAGCGGGGGGAAGACTGAAGCTTTCTTT. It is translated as CATSSGGKTEAFF.

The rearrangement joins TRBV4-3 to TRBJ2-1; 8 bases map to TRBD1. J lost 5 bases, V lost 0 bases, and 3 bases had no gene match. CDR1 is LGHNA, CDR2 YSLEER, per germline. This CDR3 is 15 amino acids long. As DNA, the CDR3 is TGCGCCAGCAGCCAAGACTCGGGACAGGACAATGAGCAGTTCTTC. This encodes CASSQDSGQDNEQFF.

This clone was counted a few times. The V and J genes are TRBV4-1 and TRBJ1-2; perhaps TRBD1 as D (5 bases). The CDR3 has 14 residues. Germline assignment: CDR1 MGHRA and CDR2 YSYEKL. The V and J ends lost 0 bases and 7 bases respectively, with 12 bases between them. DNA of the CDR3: TGCGCCAGCAGCCAAGATCCAGGGTTAGGTGGCTACACCTTC. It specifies CASSQDPGLGGYTF.

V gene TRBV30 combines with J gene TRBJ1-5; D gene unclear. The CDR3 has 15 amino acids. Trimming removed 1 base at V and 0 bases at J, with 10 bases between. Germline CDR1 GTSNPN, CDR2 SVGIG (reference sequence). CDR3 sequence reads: CAWSGGSSSNQPQHF. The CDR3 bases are TGTGCCTGGAGTGGAGGGAGCAGTAGCAATCAGCCCCAGCATTTT.

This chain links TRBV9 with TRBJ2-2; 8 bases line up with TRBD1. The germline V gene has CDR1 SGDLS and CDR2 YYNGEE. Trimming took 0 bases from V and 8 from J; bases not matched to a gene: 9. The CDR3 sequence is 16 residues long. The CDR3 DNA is TGTGCCAGCAGCGTAGGACAGGGGAGGACGGCTGGGGAGCTGTTTTTT. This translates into CASSVGQGRTAGELFF.

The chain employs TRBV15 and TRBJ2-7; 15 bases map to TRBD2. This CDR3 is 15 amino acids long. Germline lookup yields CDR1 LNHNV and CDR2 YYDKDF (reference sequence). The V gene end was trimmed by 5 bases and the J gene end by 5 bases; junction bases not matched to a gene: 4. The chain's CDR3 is CATSGLAGGSDEQYF. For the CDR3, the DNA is TGTGCCACCAGCGGACTAGCGGGAGGGAGCGACGAGCAGTACTTC.

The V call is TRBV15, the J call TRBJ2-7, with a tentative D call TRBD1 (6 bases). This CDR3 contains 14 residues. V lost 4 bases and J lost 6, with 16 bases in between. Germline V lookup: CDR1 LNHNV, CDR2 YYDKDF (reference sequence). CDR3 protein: CATSTGHTYREQYF. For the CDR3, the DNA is TGTGCCACCAGCACGGGACATACATACCGCGAGCAGTACTTC. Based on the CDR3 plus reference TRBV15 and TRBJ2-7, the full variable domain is DAMVIQNPRYQVTQFGKPVTLSCSQTLNHNVMYWYQQKSSQAPKLLFHYYDKDFNNEADTPDNFQSRRPNTSFCFLDIRSPGLGDTAMYLCATSTGHTYREQYFGPGTRLTVT.

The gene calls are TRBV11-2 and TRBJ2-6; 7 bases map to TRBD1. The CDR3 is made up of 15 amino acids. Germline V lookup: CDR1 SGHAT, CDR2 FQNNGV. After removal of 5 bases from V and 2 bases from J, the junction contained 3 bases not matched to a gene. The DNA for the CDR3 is TGTGCCAGCAGCACTCAGGGGGCTGGGGCCAACGTCCTGACTTTC. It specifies CASSTQGAGANVLTF.

This CDR3 reads CASSPFGTSGFSYEQYF. The CDR3 coding sequence is TGTGCCAGCAGCCCTTTCGGGACTAGCGGGTTCTCCTACGAGCAGTACTTC. The rearrangement joins TRBV6-2 or TRBV6-3 to TRBJ2-7, with 12 bases identical to TRBD2. J lost 0 bases, V lost 6 bases, and 9 bases had no gene match. Germline loops: CDR1 MNHEY, CDR2 SVGEGT. The CDR3 extends over 17 amino acids.

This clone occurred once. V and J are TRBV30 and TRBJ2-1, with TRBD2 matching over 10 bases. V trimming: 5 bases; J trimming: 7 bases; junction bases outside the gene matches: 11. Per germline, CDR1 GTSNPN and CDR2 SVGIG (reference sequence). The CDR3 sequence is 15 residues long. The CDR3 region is CAWELASGRKNEQFF. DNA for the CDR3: TGTGCCTGGGAGCTAGCTAGCGGGAGAAAGAATGAGCAGTTCTTC.

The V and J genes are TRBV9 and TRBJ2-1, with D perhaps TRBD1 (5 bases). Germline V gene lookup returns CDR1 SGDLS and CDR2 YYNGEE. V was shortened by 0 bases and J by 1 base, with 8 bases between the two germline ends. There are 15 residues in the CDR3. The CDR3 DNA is TGTGCCAGCAGCGTAGAGGGGTTTTCCTACAATGAGCAGTTCTTC. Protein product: CASSVEGFSYNEQFF.

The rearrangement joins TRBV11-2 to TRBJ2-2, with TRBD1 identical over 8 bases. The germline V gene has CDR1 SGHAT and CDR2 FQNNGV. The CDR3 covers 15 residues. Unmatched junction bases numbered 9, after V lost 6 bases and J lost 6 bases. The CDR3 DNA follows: TGTGCCAGCAGAGCCAGGGGGCCCTCTCCCGGGGAGCTGTTTTTT. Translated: CASRARGPSPGELFF.

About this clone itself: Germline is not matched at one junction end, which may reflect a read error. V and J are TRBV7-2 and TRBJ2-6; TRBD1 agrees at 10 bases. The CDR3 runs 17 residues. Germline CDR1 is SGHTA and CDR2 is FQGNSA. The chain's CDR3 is CASRSTGGESGANVLTF. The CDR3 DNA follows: TGTGCCAGCAGGTCGACAGGGGGCGAATCTGGTGCCAACGTCCTGACTTTC. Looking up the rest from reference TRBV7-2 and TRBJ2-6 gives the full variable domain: GAGVSQSPSNKVTEKGKDVELRCDPISGHTALYWYRQSLGQGLEFLIYFQGNSAPDKSGLPSDRFSAERTGGSVSTLTIQRTQQEDSAVYLCASRSTGGESGANVLTFGAGSRLTVL.

This CDR3 reads CASSQEFGVAYGYTF. The CDR3 nucleotides are TGCGCCAGCAGCCAAGAGTTCGGGGTGGCCTATGGCTACACCTTC. The chain has TRBV4-3 and TRBJ1-2; no clear D. V was shortened by 0 bases and J by 4 bases, with 12 bases between the two germline ends. The CDR3 loop spans 15 amino acids. CDR1 and CDR2 (germline): LGHNA, YSLEER.

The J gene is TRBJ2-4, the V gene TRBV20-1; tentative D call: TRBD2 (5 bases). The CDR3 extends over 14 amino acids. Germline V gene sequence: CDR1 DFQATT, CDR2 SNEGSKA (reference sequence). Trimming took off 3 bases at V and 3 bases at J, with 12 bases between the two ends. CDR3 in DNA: TGCAGTGCTAGTGAGCGGAGTGGCAAAAACATTCAGTACTTC. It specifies CSASERSGKNIQYF.

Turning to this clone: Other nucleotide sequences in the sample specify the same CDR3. CDR3 coding DNA: TGTGCCACCAGCGACAGGAGGAACACTGAAGCTTTCTTT. It specifies CATSDRRNTEAFF. The chain employs TRBV15 and TRBJ1-1, with D possibly matching TRBD1 (6 bases). V shed 5 bases and J shed 1 base, with 8 bases lying between them. The CDR3 is made up of 13 amino acids. CDR1 LNHNV and CDR2 YYDKDF come from the germline V gene (reference sequence). Combining the CDR3 with reference TRBV15 and TRBJ1-1 gives the whole variable domain DAMVIQNPRYQVTQFGKPVTLSCSQTLNHNVMYWYQQKSSQAPKLLFHYYDKDFNNEADTPDNFQSRRPNTSFCFLDIRSPGLGDTAMYLCATSDRRNTEAFFGQGTRLTVV.